This T cell receptor beta chain stems from a study of T cell responses to AZD1222 COVID-19 vaccine. The table came from immunoSEQ multiplex PCR; TCRdb's copy has only in-frame clones and leaves some out. The data contain around 180,000 clones, 85% to 90% of them singletons. The CDR3 consists of 16 residues. Between the trimmed V and J ends, which lost 5 bases and 1 base, there was a span of 17 bases. The germline gives CDR1 MNHEY, CDR2 SVGEGT. The starting material was peripheral blood, obtained on day 0 of AZD1222 vaccination. The receptor's source is an adult in good health. The chain joins TRBV6-2 or TRBV6-3 to TRBJ1-1; D perhaps matches TRBD1 (5 bases). CDR3: CASSHLREEGNTEAFF. CDR3 nucleotides: TGTGCCAGCAGTCATCTCAGGGAAGAGGGGAACACTGAAGCTTTCTTT.